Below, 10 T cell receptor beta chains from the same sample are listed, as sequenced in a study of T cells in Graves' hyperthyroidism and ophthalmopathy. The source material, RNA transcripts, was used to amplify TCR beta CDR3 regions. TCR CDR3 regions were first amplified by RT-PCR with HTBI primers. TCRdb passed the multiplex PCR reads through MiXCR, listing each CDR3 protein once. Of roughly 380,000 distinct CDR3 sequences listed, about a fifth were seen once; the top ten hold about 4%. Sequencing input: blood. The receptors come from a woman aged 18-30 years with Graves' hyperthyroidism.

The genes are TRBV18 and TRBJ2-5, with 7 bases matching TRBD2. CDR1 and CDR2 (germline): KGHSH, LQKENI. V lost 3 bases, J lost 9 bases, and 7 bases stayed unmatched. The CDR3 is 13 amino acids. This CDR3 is CASSPGTTQPQYF. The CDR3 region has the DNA TGTGCCAGCTCACCCGGGACTACTCAGCCCCAGTACTTC.

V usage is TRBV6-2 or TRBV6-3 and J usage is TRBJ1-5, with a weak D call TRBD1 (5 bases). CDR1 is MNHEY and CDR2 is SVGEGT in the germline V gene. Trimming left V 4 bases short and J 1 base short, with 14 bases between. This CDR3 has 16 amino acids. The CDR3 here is CASSSGGRGSNQPQHF. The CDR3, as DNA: TGTGCCAGCAGTTCCGGGGGGAGAGGGAGCAATCAGCCCCAGCATTTT.

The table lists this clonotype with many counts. CDR3 residues: CASSYSSGGVSGYTF. The DNA of the CDR3 is TGTGCCAGCAGTTACTCTTCAGGGGGCGTGAGTGGCTACACCTTC. The chain employs TRBV6-5 and TRBJ1-2; 8 bases are shared with TRBD1. Trimming at V came to 0 bases and at J to 7 bases, leaving 7 bases not matched to a gene. CDR1 is MNHEY, CDR2 SVGAGI, per germline. The CDR3 totals 15 residues.

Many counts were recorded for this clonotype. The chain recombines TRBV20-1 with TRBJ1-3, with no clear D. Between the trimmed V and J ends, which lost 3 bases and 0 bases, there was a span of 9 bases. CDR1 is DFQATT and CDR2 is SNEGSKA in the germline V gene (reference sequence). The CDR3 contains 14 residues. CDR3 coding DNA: TGCAGTGCTAGGGAGGATGGCTCTGGAAACACCATATATTTT. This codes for CSAREDGSGNTIYF.

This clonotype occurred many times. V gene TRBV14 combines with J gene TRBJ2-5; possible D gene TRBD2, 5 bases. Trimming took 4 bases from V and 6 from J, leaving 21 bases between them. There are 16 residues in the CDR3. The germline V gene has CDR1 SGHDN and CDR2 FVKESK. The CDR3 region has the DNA TGTGCCAGCAGCCCCCCCAGGACTGACTTCGGACAGACCCAGTACTTC. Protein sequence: CASSPPRTDFGQTQYF. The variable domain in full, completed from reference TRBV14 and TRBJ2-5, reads EAGVTQFPSHSVIEKGQTVTLRCDPISGHDNLYWYRRVMGKEIKFLLHFVKESKQDESGMPNNRFLAERTGGTYSTLKVQPAELEDSGVYFCASSPPRTDFGQTQYFGPGTRLLVL.

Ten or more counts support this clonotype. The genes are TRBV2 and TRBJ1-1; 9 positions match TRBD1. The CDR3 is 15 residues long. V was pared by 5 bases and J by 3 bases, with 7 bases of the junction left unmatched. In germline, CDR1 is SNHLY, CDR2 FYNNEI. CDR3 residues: CASSRPRTGDTEAFF. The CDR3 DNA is TGTGCCAGCAGTCGCCCCAGGACAGGGGACACTGAAGCTTTCTTT.

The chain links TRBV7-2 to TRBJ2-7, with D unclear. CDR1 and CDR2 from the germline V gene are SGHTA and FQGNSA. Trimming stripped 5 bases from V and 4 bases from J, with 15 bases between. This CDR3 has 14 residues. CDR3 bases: TGTGCCAGCAGCCCGGTGGGTCACGGGTACGAGCAGTACTTC. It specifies CASSPVGHGYEQYF.

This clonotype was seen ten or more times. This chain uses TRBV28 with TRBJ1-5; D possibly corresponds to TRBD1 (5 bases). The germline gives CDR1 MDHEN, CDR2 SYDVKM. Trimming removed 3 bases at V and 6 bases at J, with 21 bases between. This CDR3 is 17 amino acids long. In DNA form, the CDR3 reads TGTGCCAGCAGTTTGCGGGATACTTATTGGGGGAGTCAGCCCCAGCATTTT. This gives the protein CASSLRDTYWGSQPQHF. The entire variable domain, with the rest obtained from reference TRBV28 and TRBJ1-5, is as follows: DVKVTQSSRYLVKRTGEKVFLECVQDMDHENMFWYRQDPGLGLRLIYFSYDVKMKEKGDIPEGYSVSREKKERFSLILESASTNQTSMYLCASSLRDTYWGSQPQHFGDGTRLSIL.

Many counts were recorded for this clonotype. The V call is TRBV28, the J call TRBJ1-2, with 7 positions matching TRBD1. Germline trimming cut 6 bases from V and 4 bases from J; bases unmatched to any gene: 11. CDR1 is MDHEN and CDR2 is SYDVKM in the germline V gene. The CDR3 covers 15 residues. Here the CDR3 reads CASRHARRDSYGYTF. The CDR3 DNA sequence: TGTGCCAGCAGACACGCTCGCCGGGACAGCTATGGCTACACCTTC.

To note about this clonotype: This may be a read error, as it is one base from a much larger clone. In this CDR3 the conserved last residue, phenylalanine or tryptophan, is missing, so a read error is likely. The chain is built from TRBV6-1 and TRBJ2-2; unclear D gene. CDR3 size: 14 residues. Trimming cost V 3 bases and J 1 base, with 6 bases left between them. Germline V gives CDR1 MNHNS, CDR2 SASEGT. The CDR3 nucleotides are TGTGCCAGCAGTGATGTGGGGAACACCGGGGAGCTGTTTGTT. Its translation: CASSDVGNTGELFV.